The 18 T cell receptor beta chains reported below all come from one sample, sequenced in a study of T-cell memory formation after mild COVID-19. MiXCR, run by TCRdb on the 5' RACE reads, gives a single entry per CDR3 protein. The table lists more than 450,000 distinct CDR3 sequences, around 17% of them singletons, with 9.5% to 15% in the top ten. The sample was PBMCs or a T cell subset sorted from them (not recorded which). Receptor source: an adult woman who had mild COVID-19 (a few samples of this study predate the infection). Cell type and time point are not known.

The sample holds a few counts of this clonotype. V is TRBV11-2 and J is TRBJ2-7; D might be TRBD2 (6 bases). Per the germline V gene, CDR1 is SGHAT and CDR2 is FQNNGV. V gave up 8 bases and J gave up 0 bases, with 11 bases separating them. The CDR3 contains 13 residues. The CDR3 DNA sequence: TGTGCCAGCTCGGGACTGCTCTCCTACGAGCAGTACTTC. Translation gives CASSGLLSYEQYF.

The CDR3 nucleotides read TGTGCTAGTGGTCTACTCCTCGGGACAGGGGTTCATTACACTGAAGCTTTCTTT. The encoded protein is CASGLLLGTGVHYTEAFF. The V and J genes are TRBV12-5 and TRBJ1-1; TRBD1 aligns across 10 bases. Unmatched junction bases numbered 15, after V lost 5 bases and J lost 3 bases. This CDR3 comprises 18 residues. Germline V gene sequence: CDR1 LGHNT, CDR2 FRNRAP.

This clonotype was picked up many times. This chain uses TRBV6-5 with TRBJ1-1; 7 positions match TRBD1. Trimming at V came to 5 bases and at J to 4 bases, leaving 10 bases not matched to a gene. Per the germline V gene, CDR1 is MNHEY and CDR2 is SVGAGI. The CDR3 spans 15 residues. The CDR3 protein is CASSPVDRAGTEAFF. CDR3 coding DNA: TGTGCCAGCAGTCCCGTTGACAGGGCTGGCACTGAAGCTTTCTTT.

The chain carries TRBV7-6 and TRBJ2-7; the D is unclear. The V gene lost 1 base and the J gene lost 1 base, with 8 bases spanning the gap. The CDR3 extends over 14 amino acids. The germline gives CDR1 SGHVS, CDR2 FNYEAQ. DNA for the CDR3: TGTGCCAGCAGCTTAGGTCCCGAATCCTACGAGCAGTACTTC. This encodes CASSLGPESYEQYF.

This chain joins TRBV7-2 and TRBJ2-5, with 7 bases lining up with TRBD1. Germline V CDR1 and CDR2: SGHTA, FQGNSA. Germline trimming cut 5 bases from V and 2 bases from J; bases unmatched to any gene: 8. The CDR3 sequence is 15 residues long. CDR3 in DNA: TGTGCCAGCAGCCCTCGGACAGGTTTACAAGAGACCCAGTACTTC. This encodes CASSPRTGLQETQYF.

This sequence joins TRBV20-1 and TRBJ2-7; the match to TRBD2 covers 7 bases. Germline-derived CDR1 and CDR2 are DFQATT and SNEGSKA (reference sequence). The CDR3 has 13 amino acids. V trimming: 3 bases; J trimming: 3 bases; junction bases outside the gene matches: 5. In DNA form, the CDR3 reads TGCAGTGCTAGCGGGACTACCGACTACGAGCAGTACTTC. The encoded protein is CSASGTTDYEQYF.

The chain couples TRBV4-2 to TRBJ1-3; perhaps TRBD1 as D (6 bases). Germline assignment: CDR1 LGHNA and CDR2 YNFKEQ. Trimming removed 5 bases from V and 4 bases from J, with 15 bases in between. The CDR3 loop spans 15 amino acids. The CDR3 sequence: CASSGRTGPGNTIYF. CDR3 bases: TGTGCCAGCAGCGGCAGAACAGGGCCGGGAAACACCATATATTTT.

The gene calls are TRBV28 and TRBJ2-7; TRBD2 agrees at 8 bases. Germline assignment: CDR1 MDHEN and CDR2 SYDVKM. V was pared by 6 bases and J by 4 bases, with 11 bases of the junction left unmatched. The CDR3 has 15 amino acids. The CDR3 here is CASRQAGDGWYEQYF. DNA of the CDR3: TGTGCCAGCAGACAAGCGGGAGACGGTTGGTACGAGCAGTACTTC.

The chain uses TRBV4-2 and TRBJ1-2; unclear D gene. The CDR3 length is 12 residues. With 8 bases removed from V and 8 bases from J, the gap between germline ends came to 15 bases. Germline V gene sequence: CDR1 LGHNA, CDR2 YNFKEQ. This CDR3 is CASSEGVNGYTF. CDR3 bases: TGTGCCAGCTCTGAGGGCGTTAACGGCTACACCTTC.

Concerning this clonotype: One end of the junction does not line up with germline, which may come from a read error. The chain combines TRBV18 with TRBJ2-7; no definite D call. The CDR3 runs 12 residues. The germline V gene has CDR1 KGHSH and CDR2 LQKENI. CDR3 sequence: CASSPQRDAPYF. In DNA, the CDR3 is TGTGCCAGCTCCCCACAAAGAGACGCTCCATACTTC.

This clonotype occurred many times. The V gene is TRBV5-4, the J gene TRBJ2-1; 7 bases agree with TRBD1. The J segment lost 6 bases and the V segment lost 3 bases, leaving 3 bases of the junction unmatched. The CDR3 has 13 amino acids. CDR1 is SGHNT, CDR2 YYREEE, per germline (reference sequence). The chain's CDR3 is CASSSRTGNEQFF. The CDR3, as DNA: TGTGCCAGCAGCTCGCGGACAGGCAATGAGCAGTTCTTC.

This clonotype was detected only a few times. The J gene is TRBJ2-1, the V gene TRBV12-3 or TRBV12-4; maybe TRBD2 (7 bases). V shed 8 bases and J shed 9 bases, with 23 bases lying between them. The CDR3 loop spans 15 amino acids. The CDR3 protein is CASVPRRGPPGEQFF. DNA for the CDR3: TGTGCCAGCGTCCCTAGGCGGGGGCCCCCGGGTGAGCAGTTCTTC.

The chain has TRBV10-3 and TRBJ2-2; unclear D gene. Trimming pared 7 bases from V and 1 base from J, leaving 7 bases between. Germline values: CDR1 ENHRY, CDR2 SYGVKD. This CDR3 has 13 residues. DNA of the CDR3: TGTGCCATCAAGGGCAGGAACACCGGGGAGCTGTTTTTT. Amino acid sequence: CAIKGRNTGELFF.

There are many counts of this clonotype. The V gene is TRBV4-3, the J gene TRBJ2-2; maybe TRBD1 (5 bases). Per germline, CDR1 LGHNA and CDR2 YSLEER. The CDR3 totals 16 residues. The V end lost 0 bases, the J end lost 1 base, and 9 bases lay between the germline ends. The CDR3 is CASSQDFTGNTGELFF. CDR3 nucleotides: TGCGCCAGCAGCCAAGATTTTACAGGGAACACCGGGGAGCTGTTTTTT.

This chain links TRBV5-4 with TRBJ2-1, with D hard to call. The CDR3 covers 17 residues. Trimming shortened V by 0 bases and J by 4 bases, and 17 bases separated the two germline ends. Germline CDR1 is SGHNT and CDR2 is YYREEE (reference sequence). The CDR3 DNA reads as TGTGCCAGCAGCTTGGATAAGCGAGGCCCCAAATACAATGAGCAGTTCTTC. This codes for CASSLDKRGPKYNEQFF.

V gene TRBV7-2 combines with J gene TRBJ2-1; TRBD1 or TRBD2 may be the D gene (6 bases each). The length of the CDR3 is 13 residues. Germline values: CDR1 SGHTA, CDR2 FQGNSA. V shed 1 base and J shed 12 bases, with 13 bases lying between them. The CDR3, as DNA: TGTGCCAGCAGCTTAGATCGGGGGCCAGGGCAGTTCTTC. This codes for CASSLDRGPGQFF. The whole variable domain, remainder taken from reference TRBV7-2 and TRBJ2-1, is GAGVSQSPSNKVTEKGKDVELRCDPISGHTALYWYRQSLGQGLEFLIYFQGNSAPDKSGLPSDRFSAERTGGSVSTLTIQRTQQEDSAVYLCASSLDRGPGQFFGPGTRLTVL.

This clonotype appeared a few times. This chain uses TRBV3-1 with TRBJ2-1; 8 nucleotides align to TRBD2. In germline, CDR1 is LGHDT, CDR2 YNNKEL (reference sequence). V lost 0 bases to trimming and J lost 4 bases; unmatched junction nucleotides: 5. The CDR3 has 16 residues. The CDR3 reads CASSQDSAGVYNEQFF. In DNA, the CDR3 is TGTGCCAGCAGCCAAGATTCAGCGGGAGTTTACAATGAGCAGTTCTTC.

This clonotype was recorded at least ten times. The J gene is TRBJ2-1, the V gene TRBV6-5; D ambiguous. V lost 0 bases and J lost 1, with 1 base in between. Germline assignment: CDR1 MNHEY and CDR2 SVGAGI. The CDR3 extends over 13 amino acids. The CDR3 protein is CASSYSSYNEQFF. As DNA, the CDR3 is TGTGCCAGCAGTTACTCTTCCTACAATGAGCAGTTCTTC.